This T cell receptor (beta chain) was captured by sequencing in a study of Graves' ophthalmopathy and Graves' hyperthyroidism. Study-level results: Sensitivity of about 90% and specificity of around 80% were achieved when a 13-signature model separated ophthalmopathy from stable hyperthyroidism. This model predicted ophthalmopathy progression (sensitivity 70% to 71%, specificity 72% to 80%).

Germline V CDR1 and CDR2: MNHNS, SASEGT. Trimming removed 4 bases from V and 5 bases from J; junction bases left unmatched: 5. This CDR3 has 14 residues. Amplified material comprised TCR beta CDR3 regions derived from RNA transcripts. A first-round RT-PCR used HTBI primers, followed by a second-round multiplex PCR. MiXCR, applied by TCRdb to the multiplex PCR reads, yields one record per CDR3 protein. This table holds approximately 500,000 distinct CDR3 sequences, roughly 14% found once. In this sample, this clonotype turned up many times. Its antigen is as yet unknown. The source is a woman aged 30 to 39 with Graves' ophthalmopathy. The V and J genes are TRBV6-1 and TRBJ1-1; 9 positions match TRBD1. Sequencing used blood. CDR3 sequence (DNA): TGTGCCAGCAGTGGAGGGACAGGGAGGACTGAAGCTTTCTTT. Amino acid sequence: CASSGGTGRTEAFF.